This TCR beta chain was obtained from a study of blood T cell repertoires in COVID-19. The assay was immunoSEQ multiplex PCR, and TCRdb's table has in-frame clones only and misses some. In the table there are about 190,000 clones, 84% of which are singletons. Trimming pared 2 bases from V and 4 bases from J, leaving 12 bases between. The CDR3 has 15 residues. Germline V gives CDR1 LGHNT, CDR2 FRNRAP. Clinical history as reported by participants underpinned cohort assignment. This clone was detected a few times. The receptor was derived from a woman aged 30 to 39 who had been exposed to COVID-19. Specimen: PBMCs or T cells enriched from blood (not recorded which). The chain recombines TRBV12-5 with TRBJ2-1; D may be TRBD2 (7 bases). The CDR3 loop is CASGLFAGAYNEQFF. The CDR3 DNA follows: TGTGCTAGTGGTTTGTTTGCGGGGGCATACAATGAGCAGTTCTTC.